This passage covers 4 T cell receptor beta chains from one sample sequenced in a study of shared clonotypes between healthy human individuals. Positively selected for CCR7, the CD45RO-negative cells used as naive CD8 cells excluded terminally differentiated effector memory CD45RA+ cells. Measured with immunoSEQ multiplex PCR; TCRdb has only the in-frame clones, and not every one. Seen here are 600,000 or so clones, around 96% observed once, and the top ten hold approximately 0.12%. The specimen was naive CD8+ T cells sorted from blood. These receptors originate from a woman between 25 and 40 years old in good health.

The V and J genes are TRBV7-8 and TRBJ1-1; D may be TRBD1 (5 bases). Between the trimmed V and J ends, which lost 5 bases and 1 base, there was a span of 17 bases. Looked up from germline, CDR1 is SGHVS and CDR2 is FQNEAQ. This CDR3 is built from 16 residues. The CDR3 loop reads CASSLQFFQGNTEAFF. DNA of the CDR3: TGTGCCAGCAGCCTCCAATTTTTCCAGGGGAACACTGAAGCTTTCTTT.

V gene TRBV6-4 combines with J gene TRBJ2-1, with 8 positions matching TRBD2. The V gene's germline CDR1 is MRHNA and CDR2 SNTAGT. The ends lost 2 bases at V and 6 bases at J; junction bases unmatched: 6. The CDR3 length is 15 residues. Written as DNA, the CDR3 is TGTGCCAGCAGTGACCCGCCCCTAGCGGGCAATGAGCAGTTCTTC. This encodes CASSDPPLAGNEQFF.

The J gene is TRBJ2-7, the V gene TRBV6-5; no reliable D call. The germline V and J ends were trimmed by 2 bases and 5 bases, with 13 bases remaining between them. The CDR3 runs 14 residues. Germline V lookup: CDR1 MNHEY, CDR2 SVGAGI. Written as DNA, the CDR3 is TGTGCCAGCAGTTACGGGCCCAACTATCACGAGCAGTACTTC. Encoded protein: CASSYGPNYHEQYF.

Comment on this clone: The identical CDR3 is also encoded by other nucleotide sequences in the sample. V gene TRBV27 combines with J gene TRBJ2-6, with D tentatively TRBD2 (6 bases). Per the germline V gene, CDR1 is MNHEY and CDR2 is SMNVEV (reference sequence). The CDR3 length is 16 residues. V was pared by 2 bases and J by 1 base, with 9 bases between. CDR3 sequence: CASSLLGTSGANVLTF. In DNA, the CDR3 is TGTGCCAGCAGTTTACTGGGGACTTCTGGGGCCAACGTCCTGACTTTC.